This T cell receptor (beta chain) comes out of a study of blood T cell repertoires in COVID-19. Background on the study: T cells, B-cell-depleted T cells, or PBMCs supplied cDNA or gDNA.

Per the original data handling: It was from reference gene primer amplification that nucleated cell counts were estimated. The table came from immunoSEQ multiplex PCR; TCRdb's copy has only in-frame clones and leaves some out. D and trimming were read from the DNA, whereas the V and J calls and clone size are those reported in that table. The profile shows some 150,000 clones, under 90% of them singletons. With 6 bases removed from V and 0 bases from J, the gap between germline ends came to 6 bases. The CDR3 sequence is 12 residues long. Germline V CDR1 and CDR2: MNHEY, SVGAGI. V usage is TRBV6-5 and J usage is TRBJ2-7; unclear D gene. This clonotype was sampled from a man between 60 and 75 years old with acute or convalescent COVID-19. The specimen was peripheral blood. Here the CDR3 DNA reads TGTGCCAGCAGCTTTAGCTCCTACGAGCAGTACTTC. As protein: CASSFSSYEQYF.